One sample yielded the 18 T cell receptor beta chains listed below, sequenced in a study of beta chain features in type 1 diabetes. Reverse transcription of all isolated RNA meant that expressed TCRB transcripts were sequenced. Profiled with immunoSEQ multiplex PCR; TCRdb holds only in-frame clones, not every one. Of 860,000 or so clones in the sample, roughly 17% are singletons; the top ten hold 0.023%. The sample comprised naive CD4+ T cells from blood. These TCRs come from a woman between 18 and 29 years old in good health.

The chain recombines TRBV5-1 with TRBJ1-3; D remains unclear. CDR3 length: 14 residues. Germline V gene lookup returns CDR1 SGHRS and CDR2 YFSETQ. V lost 0 bases to trimming and J lost 4 bases, with 8 bases between them. In DNA, the CDR3 is TGCGCCAGCAGCTTGGATTTGTTCGGAAACACCATATATTTT. This sequence encodes CASSLDLFGNTIYF.

The chain couples TRBV7-2 to TRBJ2-7; weak D call: TRBD1 (6 bases). V lost 0 bases and J lost 3, with 9 bases in between. In germline, CDR1 is SGHTA, CDR2 FQGNSA. CDR3 length: 14 amino acids. In DNA form, the CDR3 reads TGTGCCAGCAGCTTAGCTGGGACAAACTACGAGCAGTACTTC. Amino acids: CASSLAGTNYEQYF. Variable domain in full (rest from reference TRBV7-2 and TRBJ2-7): GAGVSQSPSNKVTEKGKDVELRCDPISGHTALYWYRQSLGQGLEFLIYFQGNSAPDKSGLPSDRFSAERTGGSVSTLTIQRTQQEDSAVYLCASSLAGTNYEQYFGPGTRLTVT.

J is TRBJ2-7 and V is TRBV11-2; D uncertain. The V gene lost 5 bases and the J gene lost 2 bases, with 16 bases spanning the gap. The CDR3 length is 15 residues. Germline V gives CDR1 SGHAT, CDR2 FQNNGV. The CDR3 DNA is TGTGCCAGCAGCCCGATTTTGGGCAGAACCTACGAGCAGTACTTC. Protein sequence: CASSPILGRTYEQYF.

The chain recombines TRBV5-1 with TRBJ2-7; D tentatively fits TRBD1 or TRBD2 (5 bases each). The length of the CDR3 is 16 residues. V shed 0 bases and J shed 3 bases, with 16 bases lying between them. Germline CDR1 is SGHRS and CDR2 is YFSETQ. The CDR3 loop is CASSLGQGGSGYEQYF. The CDR3 DNA reads as TGCGCCAGCAGCTTGGGTCAGGGTGGGAGTGGCTACGAGCAGTACTTC. Combining the CDR3 with reference TRBV5-1 and TRBJ2-7 gives the whole variable domain KAGVTQTPRYLIKTRGQQVTLSCSPISGHRSVSWYQQTPGQGLQFLFEYFSETQRNKGNFPGRFSGRQFSNSRSEMNVSTLELGDSALYLCASSLGQGGSGYEQYFGPGTRLTVT.

The chain joins TRBV7-2 to TRBJ2-7; D unclear. V lost 6 bases and J 4 bases, leaving 25 bases between the germline ends. Germline V gene data show CDR1 as SGHTA and CDR2 as FQGNSA. This CDR3 spans 17 amino acids. The chain's CDR3 is CASRERLRIDPGYEQYF. The CDR3 DNA reads as TGTGCCAGCAGGGAAAGGCTTAGGATAGACCCGGGTTACGAGCAGTACTTC.

This clone was picked up a small number of times. V is TRBV19 and J is TRBJ1-5, with D tentatively TRBD1 (5 bases). CDR3 length: 16 residues. V shed 6 bases and J shed 0 bases, with 15 bases lying between them. The germline V gene encodes CDR1 LNHDA and CDR2 SQIVND (reference sequence). The CDR3 nucleotides are TGTGCCAGTAGCTTTAAGGGGCCTAATAGCAATCAGCCCCAGCATTTT. Residues: CASSFKGPNSNQPQHF.

This clone appeared a few times. This chain connects TRBV5-8 to TRBJ2-1; 8 bases are shared with TRBD1. The germline V gene encodes CDR1 SGHTS and CDR2 YDEGEE. The junction had 3 bases not matched to a gene; V was cut back by 2 bases and J by 14 bases. This CDR3 has 11 amino acids. This CDR3 is CASSFQGAEFF. The CDR3 coding sequence is TGTGCCAGCAGCTTTCAGGGGGCTGAGTTCTTC.

This clone appeared a few times. The genes are TRBV5-4 and TRBJ2-5; TRBD1 or TRBD2 may be the D gene (5 bases each). This CDR3 contains 15 residues. Trimming stripped 0 bases from V and 5 bases from J, with 14 bases between. Germline V gene lookup returns CDR1 SGHNT and CDR2 YYREEE (reference sequence). The CDR3 sequence is CASSLGLGRGETQYF. CDR3 DNA sequence: TGTGCCAGCAGCTTGGGCCTGGGACGAGGGGAGACCCAGTACTTC.

This clone came up a few times. The CDR3 coding sequence is TGTGCCACCAGCAGGGTTTCGAACACCGGGGAGCTGTTTTTT. It specifies CATSRVSNTGELFF. V and J are TRBV15 and TRBJ2-2; no clear D. The CDR3 is 14 residues long. V lost 3 bases to trimming and J lost 0 bases, with 5 bases between them. Germline CDR1 LNHNV, CDR2 YYDKDF (reference sequence). The whole variable domain, remainder taken from reference TRBV15 and TRBJ2-2, is DAMVIQNPRYQVTQFGKPVTLSCSQTLNHNVMYWYQQKSSQAPKLLFHYYDKDFNNEADTPDNFQSRRPNTSFCFLDIRSPGLGDTAMYLCATSRVSNTGELFFGEGSRLTVL.

The chain is built from TRBV28 and TRBJ2-7; unclear D gene. Germline values: CDR1 MDHEN, CDR2 SYDVKM. The V end lost 11 bases, the J end lost 5 bases, and 13 bases lay between the germline ends. The length of the CDR3 is 11 residues. As DNA, the CDR3 is TGTGCCGTCACGAGACATGACGAGCAGTACTTC. Amino acid sequence: CAVTRHDEQYF.

V usage is TRBV5-1 and J usage is TRBJ2-1; the D is unclear. The CDR3 consists of 11 residues. Germline V lookup: CDR1 SGHRS, CDR2 YFSETQ. Trimming took off 4 bases at V and 5 bases at J, with 4 bases between the two ends. The DNA for the CDR3 is TGCGCCAGCAGCAAAAACAATGAGCAGTTCTTC. It is translated as CASSKNNEQFF.

This clone has only one observation. This chain uses TRBV28 with TRBJ2-5; 8 bases agree with TRBD1. The germline V gene encodes CDR1 MDHEN and CDR2 SYDVKM. J gave up 5 bases and V 2 bases, and 13 bases lay outside the gene matches. The CDR3 extends over 17 amino acids. The CDR3 loop reads CASSLRLTRTGKETQYF. The CDR3 bases are TGTGCCAGCAGTTTACGATTAACCCGGACAGGGAAGGAGACCCAGTACTTC.

The CDR3 loop reads CASSLGGTAGYGYTF. The CDR3 nucleotides read TGTGCCAGCAGCTTAGGGGGGACAGCCGGCTATGGCTACACCTTC. The genes are TRBV7-9 and TRBJ1-2, with 7 bases lining up with TRBD1. CDR1 and CDR2 (germline): SEHNR, FQNEAQ (reference sequence). This CDR3 has 15 amino acids. Germline trimming cut 1 base from V and 4 bases from J; bases unmatched to any gene: 6.

This chain links TRBV7-9 with TRBJ2-3; D not certain. There are 17 residues in the CDR3. The V and J ends lost 5 bases and 0 bases respectively, with 18 bases between them. CDR1 is SEHNR, CDR2 FQNEAQ, per germline (reference sequence). CDR3 bases: TGTGCCAGCAGCGACCCTACTGGCGGCCCCAGCACAGATACGCAGTATTTT. Translation: CASSDPTGGPSTDTQYF.

The chain carries TRBV15 and TRBJ2-4; D is ambiguous. Germline V gene lookup returns CDR1 LNHNV and CDR2 YYDKDF (reference sequence). The V gene lost 1 base and the J gene lost 0 bases, with 13 bases spanning the gap. The CDR3 contains 17 residues. CDR3: CATSRVSGRLAKNIQYF. For the CDR3, the DNA is TGTGCCACCAGCAGAGTTTCAGGCAGACTAGCCAAAAACATTCAGTACTTC.

The sample holds a few counts of this clone. The rearrangement uses TRBV15 and TRBJ2-1; D perhaps matches TRBD2 (5 bases). CDR1 is LNHNV, CDR2 YYDKDF, per germline (reference sequence). The CDR3 covers 15 residues. The V end was cut by 3 bases, the J end by 4 bases, with 13 bases between. This CDR3 reads CATSSGRGSYNEQFF. The DNA for the CDR3 is TGTGCCACCAGCAGCGGTAGAGGGAGTTACAATGAGCAGTTCTTC. Complete variable domain (other parts from reference TRBV15 and TRBJ2-1): DAMVIQNPRYQVTQFGKPVTLSCSQTLNHNVMYWYQQKSSQAPKLLFHYYDKDFNNEADTPDNFQSRRPNTSFCFLDIRSPGLGDTAMYLCATSSGRGSYNEQFFGPGTRLTVL.

The chain uses TRBV5-1 and TRBJ2-1; the match to TRBD2 covers 9 bases. CDR1 is SGHRS, CDR2 YFSETQ, per germline. This CDR3 region has 14 residues. With V trimmed by 4 bases and J by 5 bases, 4 bases remained unmatched. DNA of the CDR3: TGCGCCAGCAGCACCGGGACTAGCAACAATGAGCAGTTCTTC. The encoded protein is CASSTGTSNNEQFF.

This chain joins TRBV4-3 and TRBJ1-5; 9 bases match TRBD1. This CDR3 is 16 amino acids long. Trimming cost V 1 base and J 6 bases; bases outside gene matches: 7. Germline CDR1 reads LGHNA; CDR2 reads YSLEER. The CDR3 coding sequence is TGCGCCAGCAGCCAAGGTTTTGACAGGGGGGGTCAGCCCCAGCATTTT. As protein: CASSQGFDRGGQPQHF.